This TCR beta chain appears in the sequencing data of a study of OX40 agonist ivuxolimab in advanced cancers. Overall study: At 0.01 to 10 mg/kg, ivuxolimab was administered intravenously to patients every 2 weeks. Earlier anti-PD-1, anti-PD-L1 or anti-CTLA-4 therapy was permitted; roughly 40% had received some. Study-level findings and limits: In the 0.1 to 3.0 mg/kg range, CD4+ and CD8+ blood T cells had expanded clonally by week 6. Averaged across samples, CD8+ T cells carried more expanded clones than CD4+ did.

The method was immunoSEQ multiplex PCR; TCRdb's version includes in-frame clones alone and lacks a portion of them. This table holds over 50,000 clones, less than 85% found once. Germline V CDR1 and CDR2: LNHDA, SQIVND (reference sequence). The CDR3 sequence is 15 residues long. Trimming stripped 4 bases from V and 6 bases from J, with 18 bases between. Of note for this clone: The antigen is undetermined.

The sequence was collected from an adult with an advanced solid tumor such as melanoma, head and neck, liver or kidney cancer. This chain uses TRBV19 with TRBJ1-2; TRBD1 might be the D (5 bases). The input for sequencing was CD4+ or CD8+ T cells sorted from blood, taken in a trial of the OX40 agonist ivuxolimab. CDR3 in DNA: TGTGCCAGTAGTACCCGTGGGACGGTCTTACATGGCTACACCTTC. It specifies CASSTRGTVLHGYTF.